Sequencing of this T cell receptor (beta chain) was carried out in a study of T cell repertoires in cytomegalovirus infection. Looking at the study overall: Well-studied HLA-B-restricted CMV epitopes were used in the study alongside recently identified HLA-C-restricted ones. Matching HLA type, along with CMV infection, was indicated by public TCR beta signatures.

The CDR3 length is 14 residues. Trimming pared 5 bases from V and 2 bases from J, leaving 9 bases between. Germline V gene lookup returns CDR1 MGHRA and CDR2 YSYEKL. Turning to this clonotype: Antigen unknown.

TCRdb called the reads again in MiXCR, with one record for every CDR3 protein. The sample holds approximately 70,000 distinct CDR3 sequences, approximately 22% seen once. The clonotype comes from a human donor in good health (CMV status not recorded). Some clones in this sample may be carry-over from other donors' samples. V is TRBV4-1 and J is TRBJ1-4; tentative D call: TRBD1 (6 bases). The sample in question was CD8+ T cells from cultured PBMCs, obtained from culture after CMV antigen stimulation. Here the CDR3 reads CASSGTLTNEKLFF. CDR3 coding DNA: TGCGCCAGCAGCGGGACACTGACTAATGAAAAACTGTTTTTT.